This passage covers 19 T cell receptor beta chains from one sample sequenced in a study of T cell responses to AZD1222 COVID-19 vaccine. Method: immunoSEQ multiplex PCR; TCRdb's copy keeps in-frame clones and lacks some. This sample carries about 130,000 clones, approximately 89% of them seen once, and the ten largest clones take less than 6.5%. Sequenced here: peripheral blood, sampled on day 0 of AZD1222 vaccination. These receptors all come from an adult in good health.

The chain joins TRBV2 to TRBJ1-2; D is perhaps TRBD1 (6 bases). V was clipped by 5 bases and J by 8 bases, with 15 bases between them. Germline CDR1 and CDR2: SNHLY and FYNNEI. The CDR3 runs to 13 residues. CDR3 nucleotide sequence: TGTGCCAGCAGTTTTCAGGGGTTGGGCGGCTACACCTTC. Amino acid sequence: CASSFQGLGGYTF.

The gene calls are TRBV27 and TRBJ1-2; D uncertain. The CDR3 totals 18 residues. Trimming stripped 7 bases from V and 0 bases from J, with 24 bases between. CDR1 is MNHEY, CDR2 SMNVEV, per germline (reference sequence). In DNA, the CDR3 is TGTGCCAGCAACCTAAGCGGACGCAGGAGAATAGCTAACTATGGCTACACCTTC. Translated, it gives CASNLSGRRRIANYGYTF.

The chain links TRBV5-4 to TRBJ1-1; D call uncertain. Deletions cut 4 bases from V and 4 bases from J, with 17 bases between. CDR1 SGHNT and CDR2 YYREEE come from the germline V gene (reference sequence). The CDR3 totals 15 residues. This CDR3 reads CASSPPPGSATEAFF. CDR3 coding DNA: TGTGCCAGCAGCCCGCCCCCTGGGTCGGCCACTGAAGCTTTCTTT.

The chain links TRBV2 to TRBJ2-2, with no clear D. Germline V gives CDR1 SNHLY, CDR2 FYNNEI. V was clipped by 2 bases and J by 7 bases, with 8 bases between them. The CDR3 is made up of 13 amino acids. The CDR3 loop is CASSERVGGELFF. CDR3 DNA sequence: TGTGCCAGCAGTGAAAGGGTAGGCGGGGAGCTGTTTTTT.

The chain recombines TRBV5-1 with TRBJ2-2; D is ambiguous. The CDR3 has 16 residues. Trimming took off 6 bases at V and 1 base at J, with 16 bases between the two ends. Germline CDR1 SGHRS, CDR2 YFSETQ. The CDR3 here is CASTMDWAKNTGELFF. CDR3 DNA: TGCGCCAGCACTATGGATTGGGCGAAGAACACCGGGGAGCTGTTTTTT.

The rearrangement uses TRBV15 and TRBJ1-6; D is ambiguous. The CDR3 totals 15 residues. Trimming removed 0 bases from V and 7 bases from J, with 10 bases in between. In germline, CDR1 is LNHNV, CDR2 YYDKDF (reference sequence). CDR3 sequence: CATSREPQQNSPLHF. DNA for the CDR3: TGTGCCACCAGCAGAGAACCCCAGCAGAATTCACCCCTCCACTTT.

The CDR3 DNA reads as TGTGCCAGCTCAGACAGGGAATCCTACGAGCAGTACTTC. This codes for CASSDRESYEQYF. The rearrangement joins TRBV18 to TRBJ2-7; 7 positions match TRBD1. This CDR3 region has 13 residues. Trimming took 5 bases from V and 1 from J; bases not matched to a gene: 2. Germline-derived CDR1 and CDR2 are KGHSH and LQKENI. Full variable domain (rest looked up from reference TRBV18 and TRBJ2-7): NAGVMQNPRHLVRRRGQEARLRCSPMKGHSHVYWYRQLPEEGLKFMVYLQKENIIDESGMPKERFSAEFPKEGPSILRIQQVVRGDSAAYFCASSDRESYEQYFGPGTRLTVT.

The chain joins TRBV12-3 or TRBV12-4 to TRBJ1-2; D remains unclear. V gave up 6 bases and J gave up 2 bases, with 10 bases separating them. The CDR3 runs 13 residues. The chain's CDR3 is CASSLTENYGYTF. The CDR3 DNA follows: TGTGCCAGCAGCCTGACGGAAAACTATGGCTACACCTTC.

The chain joins TRBV25-1 to TRBJ1-3; D is uncertain. V lost 1 base to trimming and J lost 2 bases, with 6 bases between them. Looked up from germline, CDR1 is MGHDK and CDR2 is SYGVNS. The CDR3 is 14 residues long. CDR3 sequence: CASSEFGAGNTIYF. DNA for the CDR3: TGTGCCAGCAGTGAATTCGGTGCTGGAAACACCATATATTTT.

The V call is TRBV7-8, the J call TRBJ2-1; 12 nucleotides align to TRBD2. From germline, CDR1 is SGHVS and CDR2 FQNEAQ. V lost 1 base to trimming and J lost 4 bases; unmatched junction nucleotides: 2. CDR3 size: 16 residues. Written as DNA, the CDR3 is TGTGCCAGCAGCTTAGAACTAGCGGGGGGTTACAATGAGCAGTTCTTC. Translated: CASSLELAGGYNEQFF.

On this clone itself: The sample has other DNA sequences that encode this CDR3 too. The rearrangement joins TRBV12-3 or TRBV12-4 to TRBJ2-7; D call uncertain. The CDR3 consists of 12 residues. Trimming left V 4 bases short and J 1 base short, with 5 bases between. The CDR3 loop reads CASSSGSYEQYF. Here the CDR3 DNA reads TGTGCCAGCAGTTCCGGTTCCTACGAGCAGTACTTC.

The chain links TRBV12-3 or TRBV12-4 to TRBJ2-1; 9 bases are a match to TRBD2. The CDR3 runs to 11 residues. The V and J ends lost 9 bases and 8 bases, in that order; junction bases with no gene match: 2. CDR3 nucleotide sequence: TGTGCCAGTAGCGGGAGTTATGAGCAGTTCTTC. Translated: CASSGSYEQFF.

V gene TRBV6-2 or TRBV6-3 combines with J gene TRBJ2-3; 8 bases fit TRBD2. V was clipped by 2 bases and J by 5 bases; unmatched bases: 6. CDR3 size: 15 residues. Germline V CDR1 and CDR2: MNHEY, SVGEGT. The CDR3 sequence is CASSYLSGAGDTQYF. CDR3 sequence (DNA): TGTGCCAGCAGTTACCTTAGCGGGGCTGGAGATACGCAGTATTTT.

The J gene is TRBJ1-2, the V gene TRBV11-1; D might be TRBD1 (5 bases). The germline V and J ends were trimmed by 5 bases and 8 bases, with 18 bases remaining between them. Germline V gives CDR1 SGHAT, CDR2 FQDESV (reference sequence). This CDR3 is built from 14 residues. The CDR3 is CASSPAGRAFGYTF. Here the CDR3 DNA reads TGTGCCAGCAGCCCGGCCGGCAGGGCTTTCGGCTACACCTTC. The complete variable domain, with remaining parts taken from reference TRBV11-1 and TRBJ1-2, reads EAEVAQSPRYKITEKSQAVAFWCDPISGHATLYWYRQILGQGPELLVQFQDESVVDDSQLPKDRFSAERLKGVDSTLKIQPAELGDSAMYLCASSPAGRAFGYTFGSGTRLTVV.

The chain links TRBV29-1 to TRBJ1-5, with 7 nucleotides matching TRBD1. The CDR3 is 17 amino acids. J gave up 1 base and V 0 bases, and 9 bases lay outside the gene matches. The germline V gene encodes CDR1 SQVTM and CDR2 ANQGSEA. CDR3 nucleotides: TGCAGCGTTGAAGACCTGCGACAGGGTGGGAGCAATCAGCCCCAGCATTTT. Translation gives CSVEDLRQGGSNQPQHF.

V is TRBV21-1 and J is TRBJ1-1. TRBV21-1 is a recognized pseudogene. This CDR3 region has 12 residues. The CDR3 here is CAKPTREAEAFF. The CDR3 nucleotides are TGTGCCAAACCAACCCGGGAGGCTGAAGCTTTCTTT.

The chain uses TRBV2 and TRBJ1-5, with unresolved D. V was shortened by 0 bases and J by 5 bases, with 11 bases between the two germline ends. CDR1 is SNHLY and CDR2 is FYNNEI in the germline V gene. This CDR3 region has 15 residues. The CDR3 protein is CASSEARSRDQPQHF. CDR3 DNA: TGTGCCAGCAGTGAAGCGCGGTCCCGGGATCAGCCCCAGCATTTT. Using reference TRBV2 and TRBJ1-5 for the parts outside the CDR3, the full variable domain is EPEVTQTPSHQVTQMGQEVILRCVPISNHLYFYWYRQILGQKVEFLVSFYNNEISEKSEIFDDQFSVERPDGSNFTLKIRSTKLEDSAMYFCASSEARSRDQPQHFGDGTRLSIL.

The chain couples TRBV6-5 to TRBJ1-1; D ambiguous. With 7 bases removed from V and 1 base from J, the gap between germline ends came to 10 bases. CDR3 length equals 13 residues. Germline CDR1 reads MNHEY; CDR2 reads SVGAGI. The CDR3, as DNA: TGTGCCAGCACCCGAGACGGGAACACTGAAGCTTTCTTT. Protein: CASTRDGNTEAFF.

The count of this clone is one. V and J are TRBV6-5 and TRBJ1-5, with TRBD1 identical over 9 bases. V lost 6 bases to trimming and J lost 4 bases; unmatched junction nucleotides: 7. CDR1 and CDR2 (germline): MNHEY, SVGAGI. CDR3 length equals 15 residues. Here the CDR3 DNA reads TGTGCCAGCAGAAATGGACAGGGGACAAATCAGCCCCAGCATTTT. This encodes CASRNGQGTNQPQHF.